This T cell receptor (beta chain) was recovered during a study of CD8 T cells in Susac syndrome. Reverse transcription of about 0.5 to 1 ug RNA used random hexamers. The TCR beta CDR3 was amplified by immunoSEQ multiplex PCR across 54 Vbeta, 13 Jbeta. TCRdb passed the immunoSEQ multiplex PCR reads through MiXCR, listing each CDR3 protein once. The table shows some 100,000 distinct CDR3 sequences, with approximately 93% occurring only once. Germline V gene lookup returns CDR1 GTSNPN and CDR2 SVGIG (reference sequence). V lost 1 base and J lost 3, with 0 bases in between. The CDR3 is 10 amino acids. TCR beta from blood CD8+ and CD4+ T cells was sequenced.

The clonotype was recovered from a human donor with multiple sclerosis. The chain uses TRBV30 and TRBJ1-2; D call uncertain. Source material: CD4+ T cells from PBMCs. CDR3 in DNA: TGTGCCTGGAGTGACTATGGCTACACCTTC. Amino acids: CAWSDYGYTF.